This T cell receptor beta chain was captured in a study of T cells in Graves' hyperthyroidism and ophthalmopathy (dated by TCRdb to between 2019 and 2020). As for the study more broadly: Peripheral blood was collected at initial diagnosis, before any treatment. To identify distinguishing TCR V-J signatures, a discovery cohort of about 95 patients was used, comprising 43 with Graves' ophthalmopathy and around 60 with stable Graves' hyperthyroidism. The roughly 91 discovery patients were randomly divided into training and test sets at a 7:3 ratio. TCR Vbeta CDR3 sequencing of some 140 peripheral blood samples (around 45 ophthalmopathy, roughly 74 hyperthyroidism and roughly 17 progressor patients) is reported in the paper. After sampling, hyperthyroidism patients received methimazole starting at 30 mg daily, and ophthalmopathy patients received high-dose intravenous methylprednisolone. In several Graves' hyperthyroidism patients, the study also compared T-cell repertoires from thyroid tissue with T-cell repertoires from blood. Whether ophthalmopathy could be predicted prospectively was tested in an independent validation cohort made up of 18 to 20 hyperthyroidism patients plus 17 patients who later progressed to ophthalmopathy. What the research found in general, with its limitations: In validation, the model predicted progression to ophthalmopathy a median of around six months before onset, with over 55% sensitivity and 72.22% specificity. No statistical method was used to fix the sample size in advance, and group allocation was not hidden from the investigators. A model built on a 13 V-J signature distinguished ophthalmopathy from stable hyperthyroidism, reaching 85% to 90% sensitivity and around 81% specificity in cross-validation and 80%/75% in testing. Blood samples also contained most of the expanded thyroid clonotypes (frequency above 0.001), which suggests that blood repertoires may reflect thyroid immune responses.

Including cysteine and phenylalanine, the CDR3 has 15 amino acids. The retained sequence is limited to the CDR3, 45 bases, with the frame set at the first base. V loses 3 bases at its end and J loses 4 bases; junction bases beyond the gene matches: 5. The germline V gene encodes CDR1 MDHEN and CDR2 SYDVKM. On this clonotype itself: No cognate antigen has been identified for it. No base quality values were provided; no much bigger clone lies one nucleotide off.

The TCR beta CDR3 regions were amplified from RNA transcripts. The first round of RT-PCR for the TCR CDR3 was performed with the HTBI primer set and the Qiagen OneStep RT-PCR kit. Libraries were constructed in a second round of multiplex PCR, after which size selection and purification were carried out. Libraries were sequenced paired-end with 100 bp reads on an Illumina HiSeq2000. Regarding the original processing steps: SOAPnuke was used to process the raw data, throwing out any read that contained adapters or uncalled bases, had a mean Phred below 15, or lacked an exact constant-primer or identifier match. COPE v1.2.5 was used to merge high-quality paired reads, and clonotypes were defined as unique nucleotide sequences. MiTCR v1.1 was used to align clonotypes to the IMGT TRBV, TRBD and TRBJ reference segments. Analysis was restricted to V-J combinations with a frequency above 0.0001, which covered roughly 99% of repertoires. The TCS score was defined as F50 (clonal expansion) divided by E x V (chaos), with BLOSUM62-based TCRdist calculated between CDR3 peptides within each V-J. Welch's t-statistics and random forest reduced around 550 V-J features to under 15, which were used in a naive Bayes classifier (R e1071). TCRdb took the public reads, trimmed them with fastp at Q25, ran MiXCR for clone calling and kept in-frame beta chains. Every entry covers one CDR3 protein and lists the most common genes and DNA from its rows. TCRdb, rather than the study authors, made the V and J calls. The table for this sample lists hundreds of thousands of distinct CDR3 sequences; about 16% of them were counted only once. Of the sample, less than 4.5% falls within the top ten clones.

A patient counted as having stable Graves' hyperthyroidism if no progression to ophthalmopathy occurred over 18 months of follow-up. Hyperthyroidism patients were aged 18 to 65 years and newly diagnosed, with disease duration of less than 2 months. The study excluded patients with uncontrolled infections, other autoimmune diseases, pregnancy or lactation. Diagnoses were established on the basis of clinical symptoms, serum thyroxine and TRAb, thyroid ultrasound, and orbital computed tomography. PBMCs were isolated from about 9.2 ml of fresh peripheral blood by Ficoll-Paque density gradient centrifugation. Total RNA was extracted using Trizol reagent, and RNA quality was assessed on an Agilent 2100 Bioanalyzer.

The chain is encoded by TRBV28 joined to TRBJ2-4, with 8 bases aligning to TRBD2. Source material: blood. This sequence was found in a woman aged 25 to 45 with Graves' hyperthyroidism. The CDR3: CASSLVTGGKNIQYF. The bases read TGTGCCAGCAGTTTGGTTACGGGAGGGAAAAACATTCAGTACTTC.